Listed below are T cell receptor beta chains from one sample, sequenced in a study of OX40 agonist ivuxolimab in advanced cancers. Using immunoSEQ multiplex PCR, the repertoire was profiled, and TCRdb retains in-frame clones only, with some absent. This sample carries around 14,000 clones, 65% to 80% of them seen once, and the ten largest clones take roughly 35%. Specimen: CD4+ or CD8+ T cells sorted from blood, collected in a trial of the OX40 agonist ivuxolimab. Every receptor here comes from an adult with an advanced solid tumor such as melanoma, head and neck, liver or kidney cancer. Each CDR3 is given with its conserved first and last residue. The order of the fields is V gene, D gene, CDR3 protein. D genes are given only for firm matches.

TRBV7-8	TRBD1	CASSFGDRGSRLIYEQYF
TRBV19	TRBD2	CATIAGGTYTGELFF
TRBV7-6	-	CASSLPSPEGQFF
TRBV11-3	TRBD1	CASSLDRGLGWEQYF
TRBV29-1	-	CSVEGQRNYGYTF
TRBV28	-	CASSLWAGMNTEAFF
TRBV5-1	TRBD1	CASSLLDRGTSPTGSQFF
TRBV7-9	-	CASSLSDLDQPQHF
TRBV5-1	-	CASSLASAAYNEQFF
TRBV19	TRBD1	CASSSRRTGPLFNYGYTF
TRBV27	-	CASSPSTGRVVGEETQYF
TRBV5-4	TRBD2	CASRLGLAPYEQYF
TRBV14	-	CASSPTGPYGYTF
TRBV28	-	CASSLGSYEQYF
TRBV19	-	CASSPGYPEAFF
TRBV5-4	-	CASSQAERFSGNTIYF